This TCR beta chain emerged from a study of blood T cell repertoires in COVID-19. Overall study context: Sites in the United States, Italy and Spain provided acute and convalescent COVID-19 samples. PBMCs, B-cell-depleted T cells, or T cells provided the cDNA or gDNA that made up the material.

Study processing details: Estimation of nucleated cell counts relied on the amplification of reference gene primers. The table came from immunoSEQ multiplex PCR; TCRdb's copy has only in-frame clones and leaves some out. V, J and clone size reflect that table, while D and trimming were determined from the DNA. The data show roughly 220,000 clones, roughly 81% seen once. The CDR3 totals 12 residues. Trimming removed 5 bases at V and 6 bases at J, with 8 bases between. This clone was observed a few times. Sequencing was carried out using peripheral blood. The TCR originated in an elderly woman with COVID-19, enrolled during active disease. The chain has TRBV12-3 or TRBV12-4 and TRBJ1-5; D remains ambiguous. CDR3 residues: CASSERSQPQHF. DNA of the CDR3: TGTGCCAGCAGTGAACGGAGTCAGCCCCAGCATTTT.